Listed here are 16 T cell receptor beta chains from one sample, sequenced in a study of T-cell memory formation after mild COVID-19. TCRdb ran MiXCR on the 5' RACE reads and lists one entry per CDR3 protein. The data contain about 190,000 distinct CDR3 sequences, about a sixth of them seen just once; the ten biggest clones take up roughly 2.3%. The sequenced sample was PBMCs or a T cell subset sorted from them (not recorded which). These TCRs come from an adult woman who had mild COVID-19 (a few samples of this study predate the infection). Cell type and time point are not known.

This clonotype has just a few counts. V usage is TRBV5-4 and J usage is TRBJ2-5, with D tentatively TRBD1 (6 bases). The germline V and J ends were trimmed by 0 bases and 3 bases, with 9 bases remaining between them. Germline CDR1 and CDR2: SGHNT and YYREEE (reference sequence). The CDR3 extends over 14 amino acids. The CDR3 DNA follows: TGTGCCAGCAGCTTGGGACAGGACAAAGAGACCCAGTACTTC. Translated: CASSLGQDKETQYF.

In its sample, this clonotype was seen once. At one boundary the junction diverges from the germline segment, which might be a read error. The genes are TRBV6-5 and TRBJ2-1; D is tentatively TRBD1 or TRBD2 (6 bases each). The germline gives CDR1 MNHEY, CDR2 SVGAGI. The CDR3 runs 15 residues. CDR3 loop: CASRRDRYGGNEQLF. The CDR3 DNA sequence: TGTGCCAGCAGGAGGGACCGGTACGGGGGCAATGAGCAGCTCTTC.

This clonotype came up a few times. The chain links TRBV30 to TRBJ2-2; 10 bases match TRBD2. CDR3 length: 14 residues. Germline CDR1 is GTSNPN and CDR2 is SVGIG (reference sequence). The V segment lost 2 bases and the J segment 5 bases; nucleotides outside the gene matches: 2. The CDR3 spells CAWSLTSGTGELFF. For the CDR3, the DNA is TGTGCCTGGAGTCTGACTAGCGGGACCGGGGAGCTGTTTTTT.

V and J are TRBV7-3 and TRBJ2-2, with a tentative D call TRBD1 (6 bases). The CDR3 covers 17 residues. Per the germline V gene, CDR1 is SGHTA and CDR2 is FQGTGA. V shed 1 base and J shed 2 bases, with 14 bases lying between them. CDR3 coding DNA: TGTGCCAGCAGCTTAATAGGGGGACCTACAAACACCGGGGAGCTGTTTTTT. Translated, it gives CASSLIGGPTNTGELFF.

This clonotype has a handful of counts. The J gene is TRBJ2-1, the V gene TRBV20-1, with D perhaps TRBD2 (6 bases). Per the germline V gene, CDR1 is DFQATT and CDR2 is SNEGSKA (reference sequence). The CDR3 consists of 15 residues. With 6 bases removed from V and 0 bases from J, the gap between germline ends came to 15 bases. The CDR3 DNA follows: TGCAGTGCCTCCGCCGGGGGAAGCTCCTACAATGAGCAGTTCTTC. It specifies CSASAGGSSYNEQFF.

The rearrangement links TRBV3-1 to TRBJ2-3, with D possibly matching TRBD1 (6 bases). Trimming took 0 bases from V and 0 from J, leaving 16 bases between them. The CDR3 is 18 residues long. Germline CDR1 reads LGHDT; CDR2 reads YNNKEL (reference sequence). DNA of the CDR3: TGTGCCAGCAGCCAAGATAGCATAAGGACAGCGAGCACAGATACGCAGTATTTT. Translated, it gives CASSQDSIRTASTDTQYF.

The rearrangement joins TRBV29-1 to TRBJ1-1; weak D call: TRBD1 (5 bases). CDR3 length: 11 amino acids. V lost 5 bases to trimming and J lost 4 bases, with 8 bases between them. The germline V gene encodes CDR1 SQVTM and CDR2 ANQGSEA. The CDR3 nucleotides are TGCAGCGTTCGGGGGGTCACTGAAGCTTTCTTT. It encodes CSVRGVTEAFF.

The chain couples TRBV15 to TRBJ1-3; D gene unclear. With 9 bases removed from V and 0 bases from J, the gap between germline ends came to 15 bases. The CDR3 has 15 amino acids. Germline-derived CDR1 and CDR2 are LNHNV and YYDKDF (reference sequence). DNA of the CDR3: TGTGCCACGGGGAAGGCTTGGAACTCTGGAAACACCATATATTTT. Amino acid sequence: CATGKAWNSGNTIYF.

There are a few counts of this clonotype. The V gene is TRBV20-1, the J gene TRBJ2-1, with a weak D call TRBD1 (6 bases). The CDR3 is 13 amino acids. V dropped 6 bases and J dropped 6 bases, with 15 bases sitting between them. CDR1 is DFQATT, CDR2 SNEGSKA, per germline (reference sequence). CDR3 in DNA: TGCAGTGCACGCAGGGGCCTACTCAATGAGCAGTTCTTC. It codes for CSARRGLLNEQFF.

This clonotype appeared many times. The rearrangement links TRBV5-5 to TRBJ1-1; 8 positions agree with TRBD1. With V trimmed by 0 bases and J by 3 bases, 1 base remained unmatched. CDR1 is SGHKS, CDR2 YYEKEE, per germline (reference sequence). The CDR3 extends over 14 amino acids. The CDR3 spells CASSLGTGHTEAFF. The CDR3 nucleotides are TGTGCCAGCAGCTTGGGGACAGGGCACACTGAAGCTTTCTTT.

The chain combines TRBV2 with TRBJ2-1; 9 positions agree with TRBD2. Per germline, CDR1 SNHLY and CDR2 FYNNEI. This CDR3 spans 16 amino acids. V shed 7 bases, J shed 4 bases, and the junction held 11 bases outside the gene matches. Written as DNA, the CDR3 is TGTGCCAGCAAAACGCTGGCTAGCGGGGTATACAATGAGCAGTTCTTC. It is translated as CASKTLASGVYNEQFF. Based on the CDR3 plus reference TRBV2 and TRBJ2-1, the full variable domain is EPEVTQTPSHQVTQMGQEVILRCVPISNHLYFYWYRQILGQKVEFLVSFYNNEISEKSEIFDDQFSVERPDGSNFTLKIRSTKLEDSAMYFCASKTLASGVYNEQFFGPGTRLTVL.

The CDR3 here is CASSPGQGDYEQYF. The CDR3 DNA reads TGTGCCAGCAGTCCAGGACAGGGGGACTACGAGCAGTACTTC. The chain is built from TRBV12-3 or TRBV12-4 and TRBJ2-7; 10 bases line up with TRBD1. V dropped 5 bases and J dropped 3; count of bases not matched to a gene: 4. This CDR3 spans 14 amino acids.

This clonotype occurred a few times. The genes are TRBV18 and TRBJ1-5; D not certain. This CDR3 has 15 residues. V lost 3 bases, J lost 1 base, and 10 bases lay in between. The germline V gene has CDR1 KGHSH and CDR2 LQKENI. The CDR3 sequence is CASSPGRPSNQPQHF. The CDR3 coding sequence is TGTGCCAGCTCACCCGGACGGCCCAGCAATCAGCCCCAGCATTTT.

This clonotype appeared a few times. The chain is built from TRBV6-6 and TRBJ2-7, with 9 nucleotides matching TRBD1. Per germline, CDR1 MNHNY and CDR2 SVGAGI (reference sequence). The CDR3 has 15 residues. The V gene end was trimmed by 6 bases and the J gene end by 9 bases; junction bases not matched to a gene: 15. CDR3 region: CASSPSGTGRSRQYF. For the CDR3, the DNA is TGTGCCAGCAGCCCCTCCGGGACAGGGAGAAGTCGGCAGTACTTC.

At least ten counts were recorded for this clonotype. The chain uses TRBV11-3 and TRBJ1-2; D is perhaps TRBD1 (6 bases). The V gene's germline CDR1 is SGHNT and CDR2 YENEEA. The CDR3 is 14 residues long. Trimming stripped 3 bases from V and 8 bases from J, with 16 bases between. Here the CDR3 reads CASSFGTGLNGYTF. The CDR3 nucleotides read TGTGCCAGCAGCTTCGGTACAGGGCTGAACGGCTACACCTTC.

This chain connects TRBV6-5 to TRBJ2-3; D not resolved. The germline CDR1 and CDR2 sequences are MNHEY and SVGAGI. V dropped 8 bases and J dropped 8 bases, with 14 bases sitting between them. The CDR3 runs 12 residues. CDR3 loop: CASSQSGVTQYF. The CDR3 DNA reads TGTGCCAGCTCCCAAAGTGGGGTTACGCAGTATTTT.